This T cell receptor (beta chain) was identified in a study of glioma-infiltrating T cells. Using RNA template, CDR3s of TCR alpha and beta were amplified with iRepertoire arm-PCR. TCRdb ran MiXCR on the multiplex PCR reads and lists one entry per CDR3 protein. The table includes roughly 130,000 distinct CDR3 sequences, under 25% detected once. The germline V gene encodes CDR1 SGHDN and CDR2 FVKESK. Trimming removed 1 base at V and 7 bases at J, with 7 bases between. The CDR3 runs to 12 residues. J is TRBJ1-2 and V is TRBV14; D is undetermined. This clonotype was obtained from a human donor with low-grade glioma or glioblastoma, undergoing nonglioma brain surgery, or in good health (not recorded which). Sample: glioma tissue, nonneoplastic brain tissue, or PBMCs (not recorded which). CDR3 region: CASSQAPTGYTF. CDR3 sequence (DNA): TGTGCCAGCAGCCAAGCCCCCACTGGCTACACCTTC. The full variable domain, its missing parts supplied by reference TRBV14 and TRBJ1-2, is EAGVTQFPSHSVIEKGQTVTLRCDPISGHDNLYWYRRVMGKEIKFLLHFVKESKQDESGMPNNRFLAERTGGTYSTLKVQPAELEDSGVYFCASSQAPTGYTFGSGTRLTVV.